Here is one T cell receptor (beta chain) with its context. Its antigen is currently unknown. The data stem from a study of shared clonotypes between healthy human individuals. Overall study findings and caveats: Sorted-subset samples were not fully sequenced, rarefaction indicated.

The CDR3 runs 17 residues. Trimming removed 0 bases at V and 10 bases at J, with 19 bases between. The germline gives CDR1 SEHNR, CDR2 FQNEAQ (reference sequence). TCRdb's table, derived via immunoSEQ multiplex PCR, lists solely in-frame clones and lacks some. This table holds roughly 300,000 clones, 87% found once. Sequenced sample: memory CD8+ T cells sorted from blood. Indicated subset: CD45RO+ cells pooled with CCR7-negative TemRA cells. The chain couples TRBV7-9 to TRBJ1-6, with D hard to call. This receptor was identified in a man younger than 35 in good health. The CDR3 coding sequence is TGTGCCAGCAGCTTAGCCGACCAAATGGGTTTCCGATCACCCCTCCACTTT. It specifies CASSLADQMGFRSPLHF. The full variable domain, in which reference TRBV7-9 and TRBJ1-6 provide the parts outside the CDR3, is DTGVSQNPRHKITKRGQNVTFRCDPISEHNRLYWYRQTLGQGPEFLTYFQNEAQLEKSRLLSDRFSAERPKGSFSTLEIQRTEQGDSAMYLCASSLADQMGFRSPLHFGNGTRLTVT.